Shown below are 30 T cell receptor beta chains from a single sample sequenced in a study of T-cell reconstitution after alpha-beta-depleted transplantation in children. Preparation of the TCRbeta library involved a method that used unique molecular identifiers. One entry per CDR3 protein, called by TCRdb with MiXCR from the PCR reads. Of approximately 520,000 distinct CDR3 sequences listed, approximately 32% were seen once; the top ten hold around 2.3%. The material was PBMCs from the stem cell graft donor, obtained from the stem cell graft. Receptor source: a human donor who donated a stem cell graft to a child with aplastic anemia.

The V call is TRBV15, the J call TRBJ2-4; TRBD1 agrees at 7 bases. Germline V CDR1 and CDR2: LNHNV, YYDKDF (reference sequence). This CDR3 is built from 16 residues. V gave up 0 bases and J gave up 8 bases; unmatched junction bases: 10. The CDR3 region is CATSRDPRGKGYIQYF. In DNA, the CDR3 is TGTGCCACCAGCAGAGACCCCAGGGGGAAGGGGTACATTCAGTACTTC.

This clonotype was seen a handful of times. The chain combines TRBV9 with TRBJ2-3; 7 bases align to TRBD2. The length of the CDR3 is 15 residues. Germline V gene sequence: CDR1 SGDLS, CDR2 YYNGEE. V was pared by 0 bases and J by 4 bases, with 5 bases of the junction left unmatched. CDR3 coding DNA: TGTGCCAGCAGCGTAGCGGGCGGGAGCCCAGATACGCAGTATTTT. It translates to CASSVAGGSPDTQYF.

In nucleotides, the CDR3 is TGTGCCAGCAGCGCGAGCGGGACTCCCCGTGAGCAGTTCTTC. It yields the protein CASSASGTPREQFF. The chain has TRBV7-2 and TRBJ2-1, with TRBD2 identical over 7 bases. The junction had 10 bases not matched to a gene; V was cut back by 5 bases and J by 9 bases. Looked up from germline, CDR1 is SGHTA and CDR2 is FQGNSA. CDR3 length: 14 amino acids.

The genes are TRBV7-9 and TRBJ2-1, with 8 bases aligning to TRBD2. The V gene's germline CDR1 is SEHNR and CDR2 FQNEAQ (reference sequence). V shed 2 bases, J shed 8 bases, and the junction held 8 bases outside the gene matches. The CDR3 is 15 amino acids. The CDR3 loop reads CASSLQWREVDEQFF. CDR3 sequence (DNA): TGTGCCAGCAGCTTACAGTGGCGGGAGGTAGATGAGCAGTTCTTC.

This clonotype was seen a few times. The chain links TRBV29-1 to TRBJ1-5; 9 bases fit TRBD1. Germline assignment: CDR1 SQVTM and CDR2 ANQGSEA. The CDR3 has 13 amino acids. V was pared by 7 bases and J by 4 bases, with 5 bases of the junction left unmatched. DNA of the CDR3: TGCAGCGCCTCCGGGACAGGGAATCAGCCCCAGCATTTT. Residues: CSASGTGNQPQHF. Together with reference TRBV29-1 and TRBJ1-5, the CDR3 gives the full variable domain: SAVISQKPSRDICQRGTSLTIQCQVDSQVTMMFWYRQQPGQSLTLIATANQGSEATYESGFVIDKFPISRPNLTFSTLTVSNMSPEDSSIYLCSASGTGNQPQHFGDGTRLSIL.

This clonotype was counted between two and nine times. The rearrangement uses TRBV6-5 and TRBJ1-1; 10 nucleotides agree with TRBD1. This CDR3 region has 12 residues. The germline V gene encodes CDR1 MNHEY and CDR2 SVGAGI. The V segment lost 6 bases and the J segment 7 bases; nucleotides outside the gene matches: 2. Written as DNA, the CDR3 is TGTGCCAGCAGGGACAGGGGGAGTGAAGCTTTCTTT. It specifies CASRDRGSEAFF.

The chain has TRBV6-4 and TRBJ2-3, with D maybe TRBD2 (6 bases). Trimming stripped 9 bases from V and 2 bases from J, with 12 bases between. The CDR3 totals 13 residues. CDR1 MRHNA and CDR2 SNTAGT come from the germline V gene. The CDR3 nucleotides read TGTGCCAGTGGAGCGGGCCACACAGATACGCAGTATTTT. Protein: CASGAGHTDTQYF.

The rearrangement links TRBV6-2 or TRBV6-3 to TRBJ2-1; 10 bases are shared with TRBD2. V shed 5 bases, J shed 5 bases, and the junction held 6 bases outside the gene matches. The germline gives CDR1 MNHEY, CDR2 SVGEGT. This CDR3 region has 15 residues. The CDR3 nucleotides read TGTGCCAGCAGTATGGGACTAGCGAGAAACAATGAGCAGTTCTTC. Residues: CASSMGLARNNEQFF.

This chain links TRBV29-1 with TRBJ2-5; 12 bases align to TRBD1. J gave up 5 bases and V 4 bases, and 2 bases lay outside the gene matches. CDR1 and CDR2 (germline): SQVTM, ANQGSEA. The CDR3 covers 13 residues. The CDR3 region has the DNA TGCAGCGTTGGGGACAGGGGGCCGGAGACCCAGTACTTC. Translated, it gives CSVGDRGPETQYF.

V usage is TRBV18 and J usage is TRBJ2-5, with TRBD2 matching 13 bases. The V gene's germline CDR1 is KGHSH and CDR2 LQKENI. The length of the CDR3 is 19 residues. V lost 0 bases, J lost 5 bases, and 12 bases stayed unmatched. The chain's CDR3 is CASSPPYGGLAGVGETQYF. The DNA for the CDR3 is TGTGCCAGCTCACCACCGTATGGCGGACTAGCGGGAGTTGGCGAGACCCAGTACTTC.

This clonotype was counted between two and nine times. The CDR3 bases are TGCAGCGTTGAAGGGTTCGTGGGTGATCGGGATACGCAGTATTTT. It translates to CSVEGFVGDRDTQYF. The V and J genes are TRBV29-1 and TRBJ2-3; no clear D. CDR3 length equals 15 residues. Germline V gives CDR1 SQVTM, CDR2 ANQGSEA. V shed 1 base and J shed 6 bases, with 17 bases lying between them.

The rearrangement uses TRBV5-8 and TRBJ2-7; a weak D match, TRBD2 (5 bases). The V end was cut by 0 bases, the J end by 3 bases, with 10 bases between. This CDR3 contains 14 residues. Germline CDR1 reads SGHTS; CDR2 reads YDEGEE. The CDR3 is CASSLELGDYEQYV. The CDR3 DNA reads TGTGCCAGCAGCTTGGAATTGGGAGACTACGAGCAGTACGTC.

This clonotype occurred a few times. This sequence joins TRBV29-1 and TRBJ1-1; no clear D. Germline V gives CDR1 SQVTM, CDR2 ANQGSEA. Deletions cut 0 bases from V and 0 bases from J, with 8 bases between. The CDR3 consists of 14 residues. CDR3 nucleotides: TGCAGCGTTGAAGATCCGCCAGTGAACACTGAAGCTTTCTTT. Its translation: CSVEDPPVNTEAFF. The whole variable domain, remainder taken from reference TRBV29-1 and TRBJ1-1, is SAVISQKPSRDICQRGTSLTIQCQVDSQVTMMFWYRQQPGQSLTLIATANQGSEATYESGFVIDKFPISRPNLTFSTLTVSNMSPEDSSIYLCSVEDPPVNTEAFFGQGTRLTVV.

The V and J genes are TRBV12-3 or TRBV12-4 and TRBJ2-7; D not certain. Trimming left V 6 bases short and J 5 bases short, with 17 bases between. The CDR3 is 14 amino acids. The CDR3 reads CASRFIRPAHEQYV. The CDR3 DNA reads as TGTGCCAGCAGGTTCATTCGACCAGCACACGAGCAGTACGTC.

V and J are TRBV7-3 and TRBJ2-1, with TRBD2 identical over 10 bases. The CDR3 has 15 amino acids. The germline V gene encodes CDR1 SGHTA and CDR2 FQGTGA. V gave up 5 bases and J gave up 5 bases; unmatched junction bases: 6. The CDR3 sequence is CASSVLAGGNNEQFF. In DNA, the CDR3 is TGTGCCAGCAGCGTATTAGCGGGAGGTAACAATGAGCAGTTCTTC. Supplemented by reference TRBV7-3 and TRBJ2-1, the full variable domain reads GAGVSQTPSNKVTEKGKYVELRCDPISGHTALYWYRQSLGQGPEFLIYFQGTGAADDSGLPNDRFFAVRPEGSVSTLKIQRTERGDSAVYLCASSVLAGGNNEQFFGPGTRLTVL.

The rearrangement links TRBV9 to TRBJ2-1, with 10 bases lining up with TRBD2. The CDR3 consists of 14 residues. With 4 bases clipped from V and 10 bases from J, the junction kept 8 bases outside the gene matches. CDR1 SGDLS and CDR2 YYNGEE come from the germline V gene. The CDR3 DNA reads TGTGCCAGCAGCACAGCGGGAGGGCCCCGAGAGCAGTTCTTC. Its protein is CASSTAGGPREQFF.

V is TRBV3-1 and J is TRBJ1-2; D gene uncertain. Trimming shortened V by 1 base and J by 8 bases, and 8 bases separated the two germline ends. The CDR3 length is 12 residues. Germline CDR1 is LGHDT and CDR2 is YNNKEL (reference sequence). CDR3 DNA sequence: TGTGCCAGCAGCCAAGCGGGCTACGGCTACACCTTC. Protein sequence: CASSQAGYGYTF.

The chain joins TRBV29-1 to TRBJ2-1; 7 bases line up with TRBD2. After removal of 6 bases from V and 1 base from J, the junction contained 3 bases not matched to a gene. Looked up from germline, CDR1 is SQVTM and CDR2 is ANQGSEA. This CDR3 has 13 residues. The CDR3 protein is CSVGGESYNEQFF. For the CDR3, the DNA is TGCAGCGTGGGGGGGGAATCCTACAATGAGCAGTTCTTC.

V usage is TRBV20-1 and J usage is TRBJ2-1; 11 bases agree with TRBD2. After removal of 6 bases from V and 9 bases from J, the junction contained 10 bases not matched to a gene. CDR1 is DFQATT and CDR2 is SNEGSKA in the germline V gene (reference sequence). The CDR3 covers 14 residues. The CDR3 protein is CSATRLAGGGEQFF. In DNA form, the CDR3 reads TGCAGTGCCACTAGGCTAGCGGGAGGCGGTGAGCAGTTCTTC.

This clonotype appeared a few times. The CDR3 sequence is CASSRGGAAKNIQYF. Written as DNA, the CDR3 is TGTGCCAGCAGCCGGGGTGGGGCAGCCAAAAACATTCAGTACTTC. This rearrangement joins TRBV28 to TRBJ2-4; tentatively, D is TRBD1 or TRBD2 (5 bases each). The germline V gene encodes CDR1 MDHEN and CDR2 SYDVKM. The CDR3 totals 15 residues. Trimming took 6 bases from V and 0 from J, leaving 12 bases between them. The complete variable domain, with remaining parts taken from reference TRBV28 and TRBJ2-4, reads DVKVTQSSRYLVKRTGEKVFLECVQDMDHENMFWYRQDPGLGLRLIYFSYDVKMKEKGDIPEGYSVSREKKERFSLILESASTNQTSMYLCASSRGGAAKNIQYFGAGTRLSVL.

The chain combines TRBV29-1 with TRBJ2-3; 7 bases line up with TRBD2. The CDR3 spans 18 residues. The V gene's germline CDR1 is SQVTM and CDR2 ANQGSEA. The J segment lost 2 bases and the V segment lost 1 base, leaving 15 bases of the junction unmatched. The DNA of the CDR3 is TGCAGCGTTGAAGGCGGGGCGGGGGTAGCGGGTTCCACAGATACGCAGTATTTT. Translating gives CSVEGGAGVAGSTDTQYF.

The chain links TRBV20-1 to TRBJ2-7; 11 bases align to TRBD1. The CDR3 extends over 14 amino acids. The germline CDR1 and CDR2 sequences are DFQATT and SNEGSKA (reference sequence). The J segment lost 5 bases and the V segment lost 6 bases, leaving 9 bases of the junction unmatched. The CDR3 loop is CSATGTGGGNEQYF. CDR3 DNA: TGCAGTGCAACCGGGACAGGGGGAGGAAACGAGCAGTACTTC.

This clonotype was recorded a few times. The genes are TRBV7-2 and TRBJ2-2, with a possible D match to TRBD2 (7 bases). Per the germline V gene, CDR1 is SGHTA and CDR2 is FQGNSA. The CDR3 covers 15 residues. V gave up 2 bases and J gave up 6 bases, with 13 bases separating them. CDR3 bases: TGTGCCAGCAGCTTAAGGGGGAGGGCCGCCGGGGAGCTGTTTTTT. This translates into CASSLRGRAAGELFF.

The sample holds a few counts of this clonotype. This chain links TRBV7-2 with TRBJ2-7; maybe TRBD1 (7 bases). This CDR3 is 14 amino acids long. Germline CDR1 and CDR2: SGHTA and FQGNSA. Trimming left V 5 bases short and J 2 bases short, with 13 bases between. The CDR3 DNA follows: TGTGCCAGCAGCCTGACAGGGAGGCCCTACGAGCAGTACTTC. Protein sequence: CASSLTGRPYEQYF.

The chain recombines TRBV7-6 with TRBJ1-6; D remains ambiguous. CDR3 length equals 15 residues. Deletions cut 5 bases from V and 7 bases from J, with 15 bases between. Looked up from germline, CDR1 is SGHVS and CDR2 is FNYEAQ. CDR3 amino acids: CASSPQGQTNSPLHF. The CDR3 DNA reads as TGTGCCAGCAGCCCCCAAGGCCAGACCAATTCACCCCTCCACTTT.

The chain employs TRBV10-3 and TRBJ2-5; D unclear. Germline V gives CDR1 ENHRY, CDR2 SYGVKD. The ends were cut back, 8 bases at V and 2 bases at J, with 6 bases in the middle. The CDR3 runs 11 residues. The CDR3 nucleotides read TGTGCCATCGGGAATCAAGAGACCCAGTACTTC. It is translated as CAIGNQETQYF.

The CDR3 loop is CASSFQRLDTQYF. CDR3 DNA sequence: TGTGCCAGCAGTTTCCAAAGACTCGATACCCAGTACTTC. This rearrangement joins TRBV7-2 to TRBJ2-5; D remains unclear. This CDR3 has 13 amino acids. Germline V CDR1 and CDR2: SGHTA, FQGNSA. The ends were cut back, 6 bases at V and 8 bases at J, with 16 bases in the middle. The full variable domain, with the rest looked up from reference TRBV7-2 and TRBJ2-5, is GAGVSQSPSNKVTEKGKDVELRCDPISGHTALYWYRQSLGQGLEFLIYFQGNSAPDKSGLPSDRFSAERTGGSVSTLTIQRTQQEDSAVYLCASSFQRLDTQYFGPGTRLLVL.

This clonotype was found many times. The genes are TRBV19 and TRBJ2-2; 9 nucleotides line up with TRBD2. The CDR3 covers 17 residues. V shed 1 base and J 4 bases; nucleotides not matched to a gene: 7. CDR1 is LNHDA and CDR2 is SQIVND in the germline V gene (reference sequence). CDR3 loop: CASSIGLADRVTGELFF. The CDR3 DNA reads as TGTGCCAGTAGTATAGGACTAGCGGACCGCGTCACCGGGGAGCTGTTTTTT.

This rearrangement joins TRBV10-2 to TRBJ2-1, with D maybe TRBD2 (6 bases). Trimming pared 6 bases from V and 9 bases from J, leaving 24 bases between. Germline V gene data show CDR1 as WSHSY and CDR2 as SAAADI. The CDR3 extends over 16 amino acids. The CDR3 nucleotides are TGCGCCAGCAGCGGGGCCGGGAGCCATTTCTCCAGTGAGCAGTTCTTC. It codes for CASSGAGSHFSSEQFF.

J is TRBJ1-1 and V is TRBV11-1; weak D call: TRBD1 (5 bases). The CDR3 has 15 amino acids. Per the germline V gene, CDR1 is SGHAT and CDR2 is FQDESV (reference sequence). V lost 5 bases and J lost 3, with 16 bases in between. This chain's CDR3 is CASSTRNRWDTEAFF. CDR3 sequence (DNA): TGTGCCAGCAGCACCCGGAACAGGTGGGACACTGAAGCTTTCTTT. Filled out from reference TRBV11-1 and TRBJ1-1, the complete variable domain reads EAEVAQSPRYKITEKSQAVAFWCDPISGHATLYWYRQILGQGPELLVQFQDESVVDDSQLPKDRFSAERLKGVDSTLKIQPAELGDSAMYLCASSTRNRWDTEAFFGQGTRLTVV.